The clone carrying this T cell receptor beta chain was seen a single time. The assay was immunoSEQ multiplex PCR, and TCRdb's table has in-frame clones only and misses some. The sample gives about 260,000 clones, over 70% of which show up once; around 1.5% is in the top ten. This sample was taken from a study of blood T cell repertoires in COVID-19. CDR3 length: 14 residues. Germline V gene data show CDR1 as SQVTM and CDR2 as ANQGSEA. The junction had 12 bases not matched to a gene; V was cut back by 8 bases and J by 3 bases. The source of this sequence is a woman aged 40 to 50 who had recovered from COVID-19. Input material: peripheral blood. This chain connects TRBV29-1 to TRBJ2-5, with TRBD1 matching over 7 bases. The CDR3 sequence is CSPRGGPGEETQYF. CDR3 in DNA: TGCAGCCCACGAGGGGGCCCTGGGGAAGAGACCCAGTACTTC.